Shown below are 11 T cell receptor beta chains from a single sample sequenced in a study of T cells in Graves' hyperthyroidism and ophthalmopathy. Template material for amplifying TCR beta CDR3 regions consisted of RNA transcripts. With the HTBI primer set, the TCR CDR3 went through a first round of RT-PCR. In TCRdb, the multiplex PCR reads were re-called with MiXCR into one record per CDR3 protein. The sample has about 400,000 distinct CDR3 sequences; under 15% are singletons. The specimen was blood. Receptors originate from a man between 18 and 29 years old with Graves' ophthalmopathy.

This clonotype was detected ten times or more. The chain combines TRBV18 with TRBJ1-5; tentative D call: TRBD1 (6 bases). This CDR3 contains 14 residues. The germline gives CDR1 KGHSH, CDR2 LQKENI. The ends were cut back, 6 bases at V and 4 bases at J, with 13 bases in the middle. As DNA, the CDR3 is TGTGCCAGCTCGTCGGACAGCGGGAATCAGCCCCAGCATTTT. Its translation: CASSSDSGNQPQHF.

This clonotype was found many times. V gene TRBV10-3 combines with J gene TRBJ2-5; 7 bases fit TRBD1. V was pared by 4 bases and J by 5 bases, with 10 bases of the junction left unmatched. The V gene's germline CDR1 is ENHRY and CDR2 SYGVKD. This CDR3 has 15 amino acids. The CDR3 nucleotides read TGTGCCATCAGTGGGGGGACAGCTTCTATCGAGACCCAGTACTTC. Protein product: CAISGGTASIETQYF.

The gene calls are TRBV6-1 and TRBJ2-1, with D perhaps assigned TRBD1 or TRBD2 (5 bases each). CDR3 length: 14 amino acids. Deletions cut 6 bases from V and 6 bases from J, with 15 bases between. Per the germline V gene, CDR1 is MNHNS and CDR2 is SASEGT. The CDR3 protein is CASSVGTFGNEQFF. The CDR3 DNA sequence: TGTGCCAGCAGCGTCGGGACCTTCGGCAATGAGCAGTTCTTC.

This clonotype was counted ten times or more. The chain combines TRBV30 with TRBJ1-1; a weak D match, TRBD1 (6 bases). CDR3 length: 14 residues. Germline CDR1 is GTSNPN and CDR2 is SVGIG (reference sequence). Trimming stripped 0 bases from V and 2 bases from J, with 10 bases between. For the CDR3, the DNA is TGTGCCTGGAGTGTAGAGGGGGGAAACACTGAAGCTTTCTTT. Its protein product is CAWSVEGGNTEAFF.

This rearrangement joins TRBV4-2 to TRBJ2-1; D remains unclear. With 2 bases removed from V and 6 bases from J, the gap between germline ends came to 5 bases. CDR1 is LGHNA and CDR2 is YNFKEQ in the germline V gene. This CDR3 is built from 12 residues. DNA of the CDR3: TGTGCCAGCAGCCAAATAGCCAATGAGCAGTTCTTC. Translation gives CASSQIANEQFF.

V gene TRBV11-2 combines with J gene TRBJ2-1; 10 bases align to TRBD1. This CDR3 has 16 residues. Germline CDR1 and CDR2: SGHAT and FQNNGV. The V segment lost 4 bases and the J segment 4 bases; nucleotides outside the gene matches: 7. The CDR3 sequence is CASSCGTGEDYNEQFF. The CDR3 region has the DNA TGTGCCAGCAGCTGTGGGACAGGGGAGGATTACAATGAGCAGTTCTTC.

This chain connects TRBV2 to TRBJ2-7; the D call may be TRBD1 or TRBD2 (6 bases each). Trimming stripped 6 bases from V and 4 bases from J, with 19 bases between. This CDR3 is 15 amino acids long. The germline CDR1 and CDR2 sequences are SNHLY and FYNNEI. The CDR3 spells CASRRDMGGGYEQYF. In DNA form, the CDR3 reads TGTGCCAGCAGGCGGGACATGGGAGGAGGGTACGAGCAGTACTTC.

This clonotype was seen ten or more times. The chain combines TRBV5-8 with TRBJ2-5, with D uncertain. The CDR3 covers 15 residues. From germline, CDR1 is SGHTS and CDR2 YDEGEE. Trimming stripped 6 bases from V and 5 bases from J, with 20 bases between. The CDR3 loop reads CASTRMAIQTETQYF. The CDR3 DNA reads TGTGCCAGCACCCGGATGGCAATCCAGACGGAGACCCAGTACTTC.

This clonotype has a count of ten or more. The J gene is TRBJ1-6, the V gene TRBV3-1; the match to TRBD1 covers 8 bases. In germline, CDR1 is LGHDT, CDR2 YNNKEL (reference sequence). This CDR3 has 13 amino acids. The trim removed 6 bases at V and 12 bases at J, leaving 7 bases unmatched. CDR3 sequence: CASSETGALPLHF. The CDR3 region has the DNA TGTGCCAGCAGTGAGACAGGGGCTCTACCCCTCCACTTT.

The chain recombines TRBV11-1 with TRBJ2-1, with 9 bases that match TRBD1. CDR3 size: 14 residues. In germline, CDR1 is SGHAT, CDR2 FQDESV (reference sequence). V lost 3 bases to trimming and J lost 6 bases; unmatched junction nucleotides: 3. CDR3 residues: CASSFGTGSNEQFF. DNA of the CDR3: TGTGCCAGCAGCTTCGGGACAGGGTCCAATGAGCAGTTCTTC.

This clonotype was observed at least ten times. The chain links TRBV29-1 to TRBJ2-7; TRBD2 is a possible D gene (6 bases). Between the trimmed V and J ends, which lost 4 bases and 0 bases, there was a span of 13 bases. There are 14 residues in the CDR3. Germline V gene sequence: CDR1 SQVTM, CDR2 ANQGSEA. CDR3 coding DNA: TGCAGCGTTGCCGGGGACTCCTCCTCCTACGAGCAGTACTTC. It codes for CSVAGDSSSYEQYF.